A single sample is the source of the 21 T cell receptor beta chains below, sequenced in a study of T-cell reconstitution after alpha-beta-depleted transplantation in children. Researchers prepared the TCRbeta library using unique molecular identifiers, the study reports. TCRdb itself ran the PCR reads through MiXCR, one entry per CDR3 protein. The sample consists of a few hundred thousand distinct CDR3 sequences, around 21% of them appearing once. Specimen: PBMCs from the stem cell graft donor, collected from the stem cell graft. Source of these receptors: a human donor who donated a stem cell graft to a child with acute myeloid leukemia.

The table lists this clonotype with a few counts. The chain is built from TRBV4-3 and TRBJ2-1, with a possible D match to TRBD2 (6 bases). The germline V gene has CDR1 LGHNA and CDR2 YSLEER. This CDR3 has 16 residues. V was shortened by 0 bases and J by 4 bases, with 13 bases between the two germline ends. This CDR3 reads CASSQDGTSRYNEQFF. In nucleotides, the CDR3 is TGCGCCAGCAGCCAAGATGGCACTAGCAGATACAATGAGCAGTTCTTC.

CDR3 in amino acids: CASSLVGPGPDTQYF. The DNA of the CDR3 is TGTGCCAGCAGTTTAGTTGGCCCAGGACCGGATACGCAGTATTTT. The rearrangement uses TRBV28 and TRBJ2-3; D remains ambiguous. Trimming stripped 2 bases from V and 6 bases from J, with 15 bases between. Germline V gene lookup returns CDR1 MDHEN and CDR2 SYDVKM. This CDR3 comprises 15 residues.

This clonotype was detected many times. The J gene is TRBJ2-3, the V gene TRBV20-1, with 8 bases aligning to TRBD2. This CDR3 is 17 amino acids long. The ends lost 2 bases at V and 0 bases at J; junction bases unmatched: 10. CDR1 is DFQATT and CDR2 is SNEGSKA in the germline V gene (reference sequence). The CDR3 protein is CSARPSRLASSTDTQYF. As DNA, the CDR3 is TGCAGTGCTAGACCCTCCCGACTAGCGTCGAGCACAGATACGCAGTATTTT.

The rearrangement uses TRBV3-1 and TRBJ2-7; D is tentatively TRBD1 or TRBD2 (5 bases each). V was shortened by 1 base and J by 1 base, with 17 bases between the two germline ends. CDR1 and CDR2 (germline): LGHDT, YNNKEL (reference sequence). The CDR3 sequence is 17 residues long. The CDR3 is CASSQGIGGVRSYEQYF. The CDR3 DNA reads TGTGCCAGCAGCCAAGGGATTGGGGGAGTAAGGTCCTACGAGCAGTACTTC.

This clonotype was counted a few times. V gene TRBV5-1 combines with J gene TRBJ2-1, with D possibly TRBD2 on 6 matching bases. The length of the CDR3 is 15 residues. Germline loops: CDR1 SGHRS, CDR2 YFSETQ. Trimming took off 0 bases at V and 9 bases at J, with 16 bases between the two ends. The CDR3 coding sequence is TGCGCCAGCAGCTTGGAGGCGGGAAAGGCATCTGAGCAGTTCTTC. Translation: CASSLEAGKASEQFF.

The CDR3 DNA is TGTGCCAGCAGTTTAGGTCGGGCAGGGTGGTCCTACGAGCAGTACTTC. This gives the protein CASSLGRAGWSYEQYF. The chain is built from TRBV28 and TRBJ2-7, with a possible D match to TRBD1 (5 bases). Per the germline V gene, CDR1 is MDHEN and CDR2 is SYDVKM. Trimming took off 2 bases at V and 1 base at J, with 15 bases between the two ends. The CDR3 loop spans 16 amino acids.

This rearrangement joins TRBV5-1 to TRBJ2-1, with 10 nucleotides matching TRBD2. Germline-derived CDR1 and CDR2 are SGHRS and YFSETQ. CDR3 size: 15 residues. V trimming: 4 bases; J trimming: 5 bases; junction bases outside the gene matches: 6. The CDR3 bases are TGCGCCAGCAGCCTAAGCGGGAGGGTAAACAATGAGCAGTTCTTC. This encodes CASSLSGRVNNEQFF.

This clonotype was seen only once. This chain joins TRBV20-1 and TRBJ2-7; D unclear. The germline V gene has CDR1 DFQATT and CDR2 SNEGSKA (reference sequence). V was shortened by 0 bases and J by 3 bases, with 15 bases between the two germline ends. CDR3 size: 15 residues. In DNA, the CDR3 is TGCAGTGCTAGAGATCTAGTGAAGCCCTACTACGAGCAGTACTTC. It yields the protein CSARDLVKPYYEQYF.

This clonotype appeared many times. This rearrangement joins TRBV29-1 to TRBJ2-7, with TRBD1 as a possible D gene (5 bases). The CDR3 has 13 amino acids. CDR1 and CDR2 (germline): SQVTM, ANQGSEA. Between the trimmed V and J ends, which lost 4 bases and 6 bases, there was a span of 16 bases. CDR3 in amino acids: CSVAVRVGGEQYF. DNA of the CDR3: TGCAGCGTTGCGGTCAGGGTCGGCGGCGAGCAGTACTTC.

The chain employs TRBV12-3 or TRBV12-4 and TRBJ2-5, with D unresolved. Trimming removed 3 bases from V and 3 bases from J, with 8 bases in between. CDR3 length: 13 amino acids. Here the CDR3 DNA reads TGTGCCAGCAGTTTTTCAGCTAAAGAGACCCAGTACTTC. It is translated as CASSFSAKETQYF.

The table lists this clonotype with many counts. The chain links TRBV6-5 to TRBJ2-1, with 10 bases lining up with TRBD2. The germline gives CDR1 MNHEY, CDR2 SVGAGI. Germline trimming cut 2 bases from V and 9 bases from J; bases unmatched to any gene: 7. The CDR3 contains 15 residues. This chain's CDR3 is CASSYAGTSVAEQFF. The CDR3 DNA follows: TGTGCCAGCAGTTACGCCGGGACTAGCGTGGCTGAGCAGTTCTTC.

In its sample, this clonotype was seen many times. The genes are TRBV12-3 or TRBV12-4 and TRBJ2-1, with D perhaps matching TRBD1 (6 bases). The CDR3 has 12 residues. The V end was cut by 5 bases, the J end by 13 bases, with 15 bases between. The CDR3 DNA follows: TGTGCCAGCAGTACCGGGACACATCGTCAGTTCTTC. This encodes CASSTGTHRQFF.

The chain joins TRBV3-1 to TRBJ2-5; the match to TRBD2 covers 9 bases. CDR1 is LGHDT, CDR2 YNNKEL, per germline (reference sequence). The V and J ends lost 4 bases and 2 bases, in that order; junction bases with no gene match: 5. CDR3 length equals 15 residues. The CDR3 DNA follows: TGTGCCAGCAGCCTTATGACTAGCGGTCAAGAGACCCAGTACTTC. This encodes CASSLMTSGQETQYF.

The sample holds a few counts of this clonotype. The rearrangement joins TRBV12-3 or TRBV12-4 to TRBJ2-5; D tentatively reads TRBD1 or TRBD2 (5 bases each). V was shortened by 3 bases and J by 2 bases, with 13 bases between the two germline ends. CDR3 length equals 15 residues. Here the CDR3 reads CASSLGDALQETQYF. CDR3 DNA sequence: TGTGCCAGCAGTTTGGGGGACGCCCTGCAAGAGACCCAGTACTTC.

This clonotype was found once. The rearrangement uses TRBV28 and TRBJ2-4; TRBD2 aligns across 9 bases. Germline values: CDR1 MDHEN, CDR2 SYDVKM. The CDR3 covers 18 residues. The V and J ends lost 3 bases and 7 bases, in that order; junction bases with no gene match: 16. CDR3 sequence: CASSLRAQGTSPLNIQYF. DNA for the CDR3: TGTGCCAGCAGTTTGCGAGCGCAGGGGACTAGCCCACTCAACATTCAGTACTTC.

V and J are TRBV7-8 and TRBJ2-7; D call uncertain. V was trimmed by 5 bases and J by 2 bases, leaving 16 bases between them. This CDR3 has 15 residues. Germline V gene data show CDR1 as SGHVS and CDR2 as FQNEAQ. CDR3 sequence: CASSLRRPSTYEQYF. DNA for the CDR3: TGTGCCAGCAGCCTCCGACGCCCCTCCACCTACGAGCAGTACTTC.

CDR3 region: CASSIFRDRVKETQYF. CDR3 coding DNA: TGTGCCAGCAGCATTTTTAGGGACAGGGTAAAAGAGACCCAGTACTTC. This chain links TRBV7-9 with TRBJ2-5, with 9 bases lining up with TRBD1. This CDR3 is built from 16 residues. Germline lookup yields CDR1 SEHNR and CDR2 FQNEAQ (reference sequence). After removal of 5 bases from V and 3 bases from J, the junction contained 10 bases not matched to a gene.

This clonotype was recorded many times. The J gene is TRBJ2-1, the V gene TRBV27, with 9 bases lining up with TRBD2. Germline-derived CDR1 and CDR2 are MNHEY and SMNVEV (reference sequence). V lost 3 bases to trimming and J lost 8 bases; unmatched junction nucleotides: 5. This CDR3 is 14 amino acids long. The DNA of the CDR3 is TGTGCCAGCAGTTTGGCGGGAGGGCCTTATGAGCAGTTCTTC. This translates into CASSLAGGPYEQFF.

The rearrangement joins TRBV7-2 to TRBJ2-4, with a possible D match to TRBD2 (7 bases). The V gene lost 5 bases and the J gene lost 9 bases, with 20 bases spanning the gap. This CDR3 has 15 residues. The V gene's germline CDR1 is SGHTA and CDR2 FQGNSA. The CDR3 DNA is TGTGCCAGCAGCCCCCGTTTCGGGGGGCCCGGCATTCAGTACTTC. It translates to CASSPRFGGPGIQYF.

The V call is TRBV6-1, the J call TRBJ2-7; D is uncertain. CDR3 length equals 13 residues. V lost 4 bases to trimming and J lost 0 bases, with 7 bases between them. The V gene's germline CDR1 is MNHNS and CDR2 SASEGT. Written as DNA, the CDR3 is TGTGCCAGCAGTGTCCAAGACTCCTACGAGCAGTACTTC. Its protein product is CASSVQDSYEQYF.

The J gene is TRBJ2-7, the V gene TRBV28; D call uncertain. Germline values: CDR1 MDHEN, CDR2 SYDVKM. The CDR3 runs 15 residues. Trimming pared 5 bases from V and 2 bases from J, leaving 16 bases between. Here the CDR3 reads CASSRDTTPAYEQYF. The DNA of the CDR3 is TGTGCCAGCAGTAGAGACACTACCCCAGCCTACGAGCAGTACTTC.